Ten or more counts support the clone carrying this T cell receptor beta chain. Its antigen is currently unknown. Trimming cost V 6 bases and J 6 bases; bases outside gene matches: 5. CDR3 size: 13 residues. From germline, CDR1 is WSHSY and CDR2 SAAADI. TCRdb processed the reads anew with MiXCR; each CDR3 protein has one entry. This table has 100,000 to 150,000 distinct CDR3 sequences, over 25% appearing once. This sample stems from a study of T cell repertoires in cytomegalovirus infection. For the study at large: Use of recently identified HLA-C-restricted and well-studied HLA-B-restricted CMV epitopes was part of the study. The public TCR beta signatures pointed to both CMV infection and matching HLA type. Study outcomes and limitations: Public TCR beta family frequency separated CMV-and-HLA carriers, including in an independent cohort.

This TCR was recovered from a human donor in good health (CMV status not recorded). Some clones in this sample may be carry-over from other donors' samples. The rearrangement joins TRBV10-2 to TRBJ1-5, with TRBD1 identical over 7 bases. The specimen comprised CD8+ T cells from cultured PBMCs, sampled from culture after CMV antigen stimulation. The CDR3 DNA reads TGCGCCAGCAGCACAGGGGCGGGTCAGCCCCAGCATTTT. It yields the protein CASSTGAGQPQHF.